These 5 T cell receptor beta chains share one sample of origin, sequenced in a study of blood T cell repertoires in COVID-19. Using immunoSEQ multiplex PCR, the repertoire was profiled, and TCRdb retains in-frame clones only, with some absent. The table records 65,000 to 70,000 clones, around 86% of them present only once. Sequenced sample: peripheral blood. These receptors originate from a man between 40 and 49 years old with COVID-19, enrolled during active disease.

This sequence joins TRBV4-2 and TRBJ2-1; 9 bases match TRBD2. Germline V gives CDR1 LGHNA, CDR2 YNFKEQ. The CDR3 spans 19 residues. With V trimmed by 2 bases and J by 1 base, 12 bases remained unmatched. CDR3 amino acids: CASSQPGGGGAGSYNEQFF. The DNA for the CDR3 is TGTGCCAGCAGCCAACCTGGGGGCGGGGGGGCTGGGTCCTACAATGAGCAGTTCTTC.

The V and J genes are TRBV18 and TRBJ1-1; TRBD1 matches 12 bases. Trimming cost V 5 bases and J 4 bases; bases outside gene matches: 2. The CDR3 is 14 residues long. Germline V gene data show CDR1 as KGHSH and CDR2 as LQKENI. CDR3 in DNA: TGTGCCAGCTCAATGGGACAGGGGGCCACTGAAGCTTTCTTT. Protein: CASSMGQGATEAFF.

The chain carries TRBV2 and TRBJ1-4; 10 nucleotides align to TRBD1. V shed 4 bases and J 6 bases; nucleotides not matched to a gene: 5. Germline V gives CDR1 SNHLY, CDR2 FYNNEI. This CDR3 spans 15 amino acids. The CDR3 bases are TGTGCCAGCAGTGGAACCGGGACAGGGGATGAAAAACTGTTTTTT. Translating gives CASSGTGTGDEKLFF. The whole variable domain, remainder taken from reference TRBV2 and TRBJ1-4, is EPEVTQTPSHQVTQMGQEVILRCVPISNHLYFYWYRQILGQKVEFLVSFYNNEISEKSEIFDDQFSVERPDGSNFTLKIRSTKLEDSAMYFCASSGTGTGDEKLFFGSGTQLSVL.

The CDR3, as DNA: TGTGCCTGGAGTGGACTAGCGGGGGGGACAGATACGCAGTATTTT. It encodes CAWSGLAGGTDTQYF. The chain employs TRBV30 and TRBJ2-3, with 14 bases that match TRBD2. Germline CDR1 GTSNPN, CDR2 SVGIG (reference sequence). The CDR3 covers 15 residues. V was pared by 1 base and J by 3 bases, with 0 bases of the junction left unmatched.

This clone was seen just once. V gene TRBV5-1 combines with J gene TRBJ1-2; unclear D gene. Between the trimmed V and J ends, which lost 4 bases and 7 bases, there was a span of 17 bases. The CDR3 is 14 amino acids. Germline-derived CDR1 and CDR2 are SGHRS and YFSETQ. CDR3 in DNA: TGCGCCAGCAGCGCAGATGCGGGCACTCTTGGCTACACCTTC. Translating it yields CASSADAGTLGYTF.